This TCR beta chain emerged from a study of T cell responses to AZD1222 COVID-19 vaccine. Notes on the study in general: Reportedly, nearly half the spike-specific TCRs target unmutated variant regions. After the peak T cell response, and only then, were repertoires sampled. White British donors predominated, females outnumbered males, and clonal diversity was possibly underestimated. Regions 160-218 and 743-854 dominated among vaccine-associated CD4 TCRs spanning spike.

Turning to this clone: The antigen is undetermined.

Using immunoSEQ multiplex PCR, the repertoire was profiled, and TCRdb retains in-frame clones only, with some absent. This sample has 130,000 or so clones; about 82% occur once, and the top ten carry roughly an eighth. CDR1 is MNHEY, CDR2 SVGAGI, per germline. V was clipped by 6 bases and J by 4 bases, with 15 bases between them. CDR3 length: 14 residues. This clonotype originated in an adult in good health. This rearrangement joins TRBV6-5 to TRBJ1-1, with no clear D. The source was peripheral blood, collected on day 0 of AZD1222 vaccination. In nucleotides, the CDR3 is TGTGCCAGCAGCGCGGACGGGGTTAGCACTGAAGCTTTCTTT. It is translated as CASSADGVSTEAFF.